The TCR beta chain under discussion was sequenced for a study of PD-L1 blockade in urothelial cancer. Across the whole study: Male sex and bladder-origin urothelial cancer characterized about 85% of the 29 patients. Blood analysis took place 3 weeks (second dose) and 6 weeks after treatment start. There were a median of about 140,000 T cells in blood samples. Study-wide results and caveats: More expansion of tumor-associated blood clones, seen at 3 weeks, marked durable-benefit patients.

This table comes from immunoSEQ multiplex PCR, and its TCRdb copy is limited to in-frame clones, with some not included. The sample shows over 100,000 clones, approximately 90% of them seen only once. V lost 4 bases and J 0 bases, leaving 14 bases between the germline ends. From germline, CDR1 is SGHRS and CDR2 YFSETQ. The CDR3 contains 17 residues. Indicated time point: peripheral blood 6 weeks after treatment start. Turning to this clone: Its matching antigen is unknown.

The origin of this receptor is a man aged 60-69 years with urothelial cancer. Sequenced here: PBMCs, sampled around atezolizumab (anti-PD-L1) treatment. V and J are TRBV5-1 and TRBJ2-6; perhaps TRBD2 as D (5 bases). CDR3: CASSGGPDGSGANVLTF. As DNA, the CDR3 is TGCGCCAGCAGCGGAGGCCCTGACGGCTCTGGGGCCAACGTCCTGACTTTC.